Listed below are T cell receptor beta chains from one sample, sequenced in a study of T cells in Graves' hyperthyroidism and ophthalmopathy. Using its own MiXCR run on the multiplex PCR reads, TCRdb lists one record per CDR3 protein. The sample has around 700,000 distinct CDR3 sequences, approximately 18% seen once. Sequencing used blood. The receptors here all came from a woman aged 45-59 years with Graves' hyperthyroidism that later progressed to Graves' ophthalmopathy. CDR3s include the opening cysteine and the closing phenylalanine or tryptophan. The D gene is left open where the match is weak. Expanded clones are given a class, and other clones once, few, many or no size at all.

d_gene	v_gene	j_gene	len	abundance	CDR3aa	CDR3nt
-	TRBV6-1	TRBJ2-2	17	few	CASSEDREFTNTGELFF	TGTGCCAGCAGTGAAGACAGGGAATTTACGAACACCGGGGAGCTGTTTTTT
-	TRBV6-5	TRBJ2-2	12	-	CASSYMGEELFF	TGTGCCAGCAGTTACATGGGGGAGGAGCTGTTTTTT
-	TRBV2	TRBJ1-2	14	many	CASSEALYLSGYTF	TGTGCCAGCAGTGAAGCGCTGTACCTTTCAGGCTACACCTTC
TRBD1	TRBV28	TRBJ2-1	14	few	CASRYRDRGNEQFF	TGTGCCAGCAGATACCGGGACAGGGGCAATGAGCAGTTCTTC
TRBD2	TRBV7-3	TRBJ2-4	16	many	CASSPRGLAGGGIQYF	TGTGCCAGCAGCCCAAGAGGACTAGCGGGGGGAGGAATTCAGTACTTC
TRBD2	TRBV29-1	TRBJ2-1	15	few	CSVLLAGEIYNEQFF	TGCAGCGTTTTACTAGCGGGGGAAATCTACAATGAGCAGTTCTTC
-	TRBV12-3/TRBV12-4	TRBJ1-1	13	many	CASSLVRDTEAFF	TGTGCCAGCAGTTTAGTCCGCGACACTGAAGCTTTCTTT
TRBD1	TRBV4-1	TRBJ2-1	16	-	CASSQEGQAFYNEQFF	TGCGCCAGCAGCCAAGAGGGACAGGCCTTTTACAATGAGCAGTTCTTC
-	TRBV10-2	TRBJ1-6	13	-	CASSENEGSPLHF	TGCGCCAGCAGTGAGAACGAAGGTTCACCCCTCCACTTT
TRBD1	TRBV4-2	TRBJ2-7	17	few	CASSQDPRQGMIYEQYF	TGTGCCAGCAGCCAAGATCCAAGACAGGGAATGATCTACGAGCAGTACTTC
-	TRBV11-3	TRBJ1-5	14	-	CASSLAGGTQPQHF	TGTGCCAGCAGCTTAGCGGGGGGCACTCAGCCCCAGCATTTT
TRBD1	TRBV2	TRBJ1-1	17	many	CASRQTGIRLGNTEAFF	TGTGCCAGCAGACAGACAGGGATTCGGTTAGGGAACACTGAAGCTTTCTTT
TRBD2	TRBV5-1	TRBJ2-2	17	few	CASSLRSSGANTGELFF	TGCGCCAGCAGCTTGCGTTCTAGCGGGGCTAACACCGGGGAGCTGTTTTTT
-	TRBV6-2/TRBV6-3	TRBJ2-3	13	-	CASSYKIGGTQYF	TGTGCCAGCAGTTACAAGATAGGGGGTACGCAGTATTTT
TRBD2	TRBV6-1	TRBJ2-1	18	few	CASRLLAGGGSTYNEQFF	TGTGCCAGCAGACTCTTAGCGGGGGGGGGCTCCACCTACAATGAGCAGTTCTTC
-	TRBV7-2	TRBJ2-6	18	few	CASSLAVVSVSGANVLTF	TGTGCCAGCAGCTTAGCGGTGGTATCTGTATCAGGGGCCAACGTCCTGACTTTC
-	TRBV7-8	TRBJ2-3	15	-	CASTTAVGFTDTQYF	TGTGCCAGCACCACCGCCGTGGGCTTCACAGATACGCAGTATTTT
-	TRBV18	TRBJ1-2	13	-	CASSPTGTYGYTF	TGTGCCAGCTCACCAACAGGGACCTATGGCTACACCTTC
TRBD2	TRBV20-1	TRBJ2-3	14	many	CSARSGGSTDTQYF	TGCAGTGCTAGGTCGGGGGGGTCCACAGATACGCAGTATTTT
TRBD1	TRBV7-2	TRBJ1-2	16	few	CASSPPWDRVFYGYTF	TGTGCCAGCAGCCCCCCCTGGGACAGGGTCTTCTATGGCTACACCTTC
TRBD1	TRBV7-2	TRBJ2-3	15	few	CASSLGTVSTDTQYF	TGTGCCAGCAGCCTCGGGACAGTTAGCACAGATACGCAGTATTTT
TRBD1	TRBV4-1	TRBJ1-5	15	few	CASSQNRDRLWPQHF	TGCGCCAGCAGCCAGAACCGGGACAGACTATGGCCCCAGCATTTT